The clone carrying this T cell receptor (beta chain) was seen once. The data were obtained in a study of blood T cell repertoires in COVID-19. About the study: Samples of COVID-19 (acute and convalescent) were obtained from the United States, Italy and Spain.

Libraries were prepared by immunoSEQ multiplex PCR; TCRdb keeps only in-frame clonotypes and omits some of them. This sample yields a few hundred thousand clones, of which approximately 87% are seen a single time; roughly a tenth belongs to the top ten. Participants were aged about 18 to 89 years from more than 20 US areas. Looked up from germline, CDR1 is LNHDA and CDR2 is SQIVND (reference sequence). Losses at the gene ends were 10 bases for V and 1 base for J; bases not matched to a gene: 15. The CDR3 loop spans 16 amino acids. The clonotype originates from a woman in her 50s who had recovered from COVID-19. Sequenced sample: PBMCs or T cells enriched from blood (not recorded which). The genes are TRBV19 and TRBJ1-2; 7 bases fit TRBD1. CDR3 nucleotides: TGTGCCACCCGCCCCACAGGGGCCTCTATTAACTATGGCTACACCTTC. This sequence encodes CATRPTGASINYGYTF.